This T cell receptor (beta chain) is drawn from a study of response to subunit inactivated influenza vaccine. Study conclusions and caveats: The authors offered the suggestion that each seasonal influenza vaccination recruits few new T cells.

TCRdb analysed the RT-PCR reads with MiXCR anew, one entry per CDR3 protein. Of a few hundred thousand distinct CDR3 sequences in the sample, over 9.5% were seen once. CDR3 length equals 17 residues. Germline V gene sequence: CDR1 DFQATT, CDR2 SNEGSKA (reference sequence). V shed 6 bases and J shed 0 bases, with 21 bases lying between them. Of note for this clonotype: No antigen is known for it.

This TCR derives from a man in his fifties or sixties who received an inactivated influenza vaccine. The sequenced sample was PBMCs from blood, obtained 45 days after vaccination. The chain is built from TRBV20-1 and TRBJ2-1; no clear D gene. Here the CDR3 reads CSAKGQGGITSYNEQFF. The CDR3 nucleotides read TGCAGTGCCAAGGGTCAAGGTGGCATCACCTCCTACAATGAGCAGTTCTTC.